The T cell receptor beta chain under discussion was sequenced for a study of Graves' ophthalmopathy and Graves' hyperthyroidism (dated 2018 in TCRdb). The study in broad terms: Peripheral blood was collected at initial diagnosis, prior to any treatment. The study used TCR beta repertoire signatures to distinguish Graves' ophthalmopathy from Graves' hyperthyroidism and to predict progression to ophthalmopathy. In total, 135 blood samples were TCR-sequenced: some 40 ophthalmopathy, some 75 hyperthyroidism and some 17 hyperthyroidism-to-ophthalmopathy patients. To explore V-J signatures distinguishing ophthalmopathy from hyperthyroidism, a discovery set of 100 patients (around 44 ophthalmopathy, over 55 stable hyperthyroidism) was enrolled. The independent validation cohort included approximately 19 hyperthyroidism patients plus 17 patients who later progressed from hyperthyroidism to ophthalmopathy. T-cell repertoires of thyroid tissue and blood were compared in over 5 hyperthyroidism patients. Following sampling, methimazole starting at 30 mg daily was administered to hyperthyroidism patients, and high-dose intravenous methylprednisolone was administered to ophthalmopathy patients. What the study reported, not specific to this receptor: Sample size was not predetermined statistically, and investigators were not blinded to group allocation. In cross-validation, the 13-signature model distinguished ophthalmopathy from stable hyperthyroidism with about 90% sensitivity and 81% to 82% specificity, while in the test set the corresponding values were roughly 80% and 75%. In validation, the model predicted ophthalmopathy progression with over 60% sensitivity and about 77% specificity; approximately 12 predicted patients were CT-confirmed with GO in a median of around 6.5 months. Most expanded thyroid clonotypes with a frequency above 0.001 also appeared in blood, which suggests that blood repertoires may reflect the immune response in the thyroid.

This clonotype was seen more than once but under ten times. No cognate antigen has been identified for it. Base qualities are not at hand, and no much larger clone is one base apart. TCR beta CDR3 regions were amplified from RNA transcripts for repertoire sequencing. A first-round RT-PCR used HTBI primers with the Qiagen OneStep RT-PCR kit, followed by a second-round multiplex PCR, size selection and purification. The libraries underwent paired-end sequencing with 100 bp reads on an Illumina HiSeq2000. For the original study's pipeline: SOAPnuke was used to process the reads, removing any read that contained adapters or uncalled bases, had a mean Phred below 15, or lacked an exact match to the constant primer or identifier. High-quality paired reads were merged with COPE v1.2.5. Each unique nucleotide sequence was treated as a clonotype, and MiTCR v1.1 was used to align the clonotypes to the IMGT TRB V, D and J references. Analysis was restricted to V-J combinations with a frequency above 0.0001, which covered 98% to 99.2% of repertoires. For each V-J combination, a TCR clonal expansion and chaos score was defined as F50 clonal expansion divided by the chaos observed in the TCRdist matrix. Welch's t-statistics and random forest were used to reduce features to about 13 V-J combinations, which were fed into a naive Bayes classifier. Thyroid-blood repertoire similarity was quantified with the Morisita-Horn index. TCRdb reanalyzed the raw reads on its own, using fastp at Q25 for trimming and MiXCR for clone calling, and kept in-frame beta chains. Under each unique CDR3 protein, matching rows form one entry showing the most common genes and DNA. TCRdb, not the authors, supplied the V and J calls. This sample lists 200,000 to 250,000 distinct CDR3 sequences; around 50% were detected once. Jointly, the top ten make up around 43% of the sample.

Ophthalmopathy patients were characterized by moderately to severely active disease, a Clinical Activity Score of at least 3, a NOSPECS grade of at least 4, and a disease duration under 3 months. Patients with other autoimmune diseases, uncontrolled infections, pregnancy or lactation were excluded from the study. Diagnosis relied on clinical symptoms, serum thyroxine, TRAb, thyroid ultrasound and orbital computed tomography. Using Ficoll-Paque density gradient centrifugation, PBMCs were isolated from 8.5 to 10 ml of fresh peripheral blood. Total RNA was extracted with Trizol reagent and quality-checked on an Agilent 2100 Bioanalyzer. Inclusive of the bounding cysteine and phenylalanine, the CDR3 is 17 residues long. Only the CDR3 DNA stays, 51 bases, in frame from base 1. For this chain, trimming is 3 bases at the V end and 1 base at the J end, and the number of junction bases without a gene match is 9. Looking up the germline V gene (reference sequence) yields CDR1 SEHNR and CDR2 FQNEAQ.

The chain uses TRBV7-9 and TRBJ1-5; 7 middle bases align to TRBD1. The sample consisted of peripheral blood. This clonotype originated in an adult man with Graves' ophthalmopathy. The nucleotide sequence is TGTGCCAGCAGCTTGTCGTCCCCCAGGGGGAGCAATCAGCCCCAGCATTTT. Its amino acids are CASSLSSPRGSNQPQHF.